The source of this TCR beta chain is a study of shared clonotypes between healthy human individuals. Study-wide background: The people who gave samples were a couple of women and a few men aged 18 to 49. Each donor's CD8 memory used one plate, CD8 naive two, each CD4 subset three. Study-level findings and limits: Rarefaction revealed incomplete sorted-subset sequencing despite large depth.

Naive CD8 cells lacked CD45RO and underwent positive selection for CCR7, leaving out terminally differentiated effector memory CD45RA+ cells. To note about this clone: Its antigen is unknown.

Profiling relied on immunoSEQ multiplex PCR, and the TCRdb table lists in-frame clones only, not all of them. The sample contains 2 million to 2.5 million clones, about 93% of which appear only once. The sequence came from a man aged 18 to 29 in good health. Some clones in this sample may be carry-over from other donors' samples. The sequenced material came from naive CD8+ T cells from PBMCs.

CDR3 sequence reads: CASSARLAGLNEQFF. The DNA of the CDR3 is TGTGCCAGCAGCGCCAGACTAGCGGGACTGAATGAGCAGTTCTTC. This chain joins TRBV11-2 and TRBJ2-1; 11 bases agree with TRBD2. V dropped 5 bases and J dropped 7; count of bases not matched to a gene: 7. The CDR3 contains 15 residues. The germline V gene encodes CDR1 SGHAT and CDR2 FQNNGV. The full variable domain, rest sourced from reference TRBV11-2 and TRBJ2-1, is EAGVAQSPRYKIIEKRQSVAFWCNPISGHATLYWYQQILGQGPKLLIQFQNNGVVDDSQLPKDRFSAERLKGVDSTLKIQPAKLEDSAVYLCASSARLAGLNEQFFGPGTRLTVL.